A single sample gave rise to the 4 T cell receptor beta chains below, sequenced in a study of shared clonotypes between healthy human individuals. Libraries were prepared by immunoSEQ multiplex PCR; TCRdb keeps only in-frame clonotypes and omits some of them. The sample has 2 million to 2.5 million clones, approximately 95% seen once; the top ten hold about 0.37%. Sequencing input: naive CD4+ T cells from PBMCs. Subset of the sample: CD45RA+ positively selected. The receptors originated from a man younger than 35 in good health. Some clones in this sample may be carry-over from other donors' samples.

The rearrangement links TRBV6-6 to TRBJ2-7, with D unclear. This CDR3 spans 13 amino acids. Germline CDR1 reads MNHNY; CDR2 reads SVGAGI (reference sequence). The ends were cut back, 7 bases at V and 3 bases at J, with 13 bases in the middle. The CDR3 DNA reads TGTGCCAGCACTCGCCAGGCCTTCTACGAGCAGTACTTC. Translating it yields CASTRQAFYEQYF.

The chain is built from TRBV19 and TRBJ2-7; the match to TRBD1 covers 7 bases. Germline assignment: CDR1 LNHDA and CDR2 SQIVND (reference sequence). Trimming at V came to 5 bases and at J to 4 bases, leaving 8 bases not matched to a gene. The length of the CDR3 is 14 residues. The CDR3 here is CASSSQGLGYEQYF. The DNA for the CDR3 is TGTGCCAGTAGTTCACAGGGGCTGGGGTACGAGCAGTACTTC.

This sequence joins TRBV5-8 and TRBJ2-3; no clear D. This CDR3 is 17 amino acids long. Trimming stripped 4 bases from V and 1 base from J, with 19 bases between. CDR1 SGHTS and CDR2 YDEGEE come from the germline V gene. Here the CDR3 DNA reads TGTGCCAGCAGCCCAACCCGAGCTAGTCAGGGCACAGATACGCAGTATTTT. Protein product: CASSPTRASQGTDTQYF.

The chain carries TRBV7-9 and TRBJ2-1, with D possibly matching TRBD2 (6 bases). CDR1 and CDR2 (germline): SEHNR, FQNEAQ (reference sequence). Trimming left V 1 base short and J 6 bases short, with 16 bases between. The CDR3 sequence is 16 residues long. The CDR3 is CASSLGVGGSGNEQFF. Written as DNA, the CDR3 is TGTGCCAGCAGCTTAGGCGTTGGGGGGTCGGGCAATGAGCAGTTCTTC. The entire variable domain, with the rest obtained from reference TRBV7-9 and TRBJ2-1, is as follows: DTGVSQNPRHKITKRGQNVTFRCDPISEHNRLYWYRQTLGQGPEFLTYFQNEAQLEKSRLLSDRFSAERPKGSFSTLEIQRTEQGDSAMYLCASSLGVGGSGNEQFFGPGTRLTVL.